The rows below give T cell receptor beta chains drawn from one sample of a study of OX40 agonist ivuxolimab in advanced cancers. The data were produced by immunoSEQ multiplex PCR, yet TCRdb's version contains in-frame clones alone and is incomplete. The sample includes over 55,000 clones, around 80% of them seen just once. The sample consisted of CD4+ or CD8+ T cells sorted from blood, taken in a trial of the OX40 agonist ivuxolimab. These receptors all stem from an adult with an advanced solid tumor such as melanoma, head and neck, liver or kidney cancer. CDR3s include the opening cysteine and the closing phenylalanine or tryptophan.

J gene: TRBJ2-2; V gene: TRBV30; CDR3 protein: CAWSGTSGSGTGELFF
J gene: TRBJ2-5; V gene: TRBV5-1; CDR3 protein: CASSYYSGYQETQYF
J gene: TRBJ2-3; V gene: TRBV2; CDR3 protein: CASVRGAGGTDTQYF
J gene: TRBJ1-1; V gene: TRBV7-6; CDR3 protein: CASSLWLDRGPINTEAFF
J gene: TRBJ2-5; V gene: TRBV7-7; CDR3 protein: CASSLGQGVGETQYF
J gene: TRBJ2-3; V gene: TRBV4-3; CDR3 protein: CASSPESTDTQYF
J gene: TRBJ2-2; V gene: TRBV6-5; CDR3 protein: CASSPAELNTGELFF
J gene: TRBJ2-3; V gene: TRBV27; CDR3 protein: CASRLRGLSTDTQYF
J gene: TRBJ2-5; V gene: TRBV20-1; CDR3 protein: CSARRTDEQYF
J gene: TRBJ1-6; V gene: TRBV28; CDR3 protein: CASSLGTGSTGSPLHF
J gene: TRBJ2-1; V gene: TRBV28; CDR3 protein: CASSWRGENNEQFF
J gene: TRBJ1-1; V gene: TRBV18; CDR3 protein: CASSPGGGKNTEAFF
J gene: TRBJ2-1; V gene: TRBV2; CDR3 protein: CASNRPEYNEQFF
J gene: TRBJ2-2; V gene: TRBV7-2; CDR3 protein: CASSFVTSGGAGELFF
J gene: TRBJ2-1; V gene: TRBV5-1; CDR3 protein: CASSPLQGAGEQFF
J gene: TRBJ2-1; V gene: TRBV10-3; CDR3 protein: CAISALAGLPNEQFF
J gene: TRBJ2-1; V gene: TRBV11-2; CDR3 protein: CASSLQSGGGDEQFF
J gene: TRBJ2-7; V gene: TRBV28; CDR3 protein: CASRERDRSDSYEQYF